This TCR beta chain emerged from a study of blood T cell repertoires in COVID-19 (dated by TCRdb to 2020 to 2022). About the study as a whole: The collaborator samples originated in the United States, Italy and Spain and spanned the acute and convalescent phases of COVID-19. The samples were drawn from two sources: the first 160 participants of the ongoing ImmuneRACE study, and about 1,300 subjects contributed by 6 global collaborators. Deeply sampled blood TCRbeta repertoires from subjects exposed to, actively infected with, or recovered from COVID-19 were included in the dataset. Where available, HLA class I and class II types were obtained from metadata supplied by the sample provider rather than from assay-based typing. The prospective study material was composed of cDNA or gDNA derived from T cells, B-cell-depleted T cells, or PBMCs. A freely available public database, intended as a resource for researchers studying the immune response to SARS-CoV-2, is where the repertoires were released. Nearly every sample came with metadata listing a de-identified subject ID, COVID-19 status, age in years and sex.

Turning to this clone: Its antigen has not been determined. Per-base qualities were not stored, and no clone one base away is much larger.

Results the study describes overall, beyond this receptor: Clinical and demographic metadata were provided uncurated, with the amount varying by source and participant.

CDR1 and CDR2, per the germline V gene (reference sequence), are LGHDT and YNNKEL. Spanning cysteine to phenylalanine, the CDR3 consists of 15 amino acids. Only the CDR3 portion is preserved as DNA: 45 bases, with reading frame beginning at the first base. V is reduced by 0 bases and J by 2 bases, leaving a spacing of 9 bases between them. TCRbeta CDR3 regions were amplified from genomic DNA using the immunoSEQ Assay, a bias-controlled multiplex PCR. Regarding the original processing steps: Nucleated cell counts per sample were estimated from amplification of reference gene primers within the assay. To quantify the absolute abundance of each unique TCRbeta CDR3 rearrangement, sequence reads were collapsed and filtered. For each sample, productive Simpson clonality was calculated as the square root of Simpson's diversity index over productive rearrangements. This immuneACCESS table, as held by TCRdb, lists in-frame sequences with V and J called but not all clones. Of the missing ones, under half trace to an unresolved V gene in checked studies; the others have no known cause. V, J and clone size are those of that table, while D and trimming were read from the DNA. The sample table holds about 150,000 clones, of which approximately 84% were seen once. The top ten clones comprise around 2.5% of the sample.

Collaborating institutions collected whole blood in K2EDTA tubes following their own protocols. For TCRbeta analysis, collaborators shipped samples in one of three forms: frozen whole blood, isolated PBMCs, or DNA extracted from either of those sample types. The sample was peripheral blood. This receptor was identified in a human donor with acute or convalescent COVID-19. The donor label of this sample is uncertain. Here the chain combines TRBV3-1 (or the pseudogene TRBV3-2) and TRBJ2-3; D gene: possibly TRBD1, on 5 matching bases. The encoded CDR3 is CASSQEAGYTDTQYF. The bases read TGTGCCAGCAGCCAAGAGGCAGGGTACACAGATACGCAGTATTTT.